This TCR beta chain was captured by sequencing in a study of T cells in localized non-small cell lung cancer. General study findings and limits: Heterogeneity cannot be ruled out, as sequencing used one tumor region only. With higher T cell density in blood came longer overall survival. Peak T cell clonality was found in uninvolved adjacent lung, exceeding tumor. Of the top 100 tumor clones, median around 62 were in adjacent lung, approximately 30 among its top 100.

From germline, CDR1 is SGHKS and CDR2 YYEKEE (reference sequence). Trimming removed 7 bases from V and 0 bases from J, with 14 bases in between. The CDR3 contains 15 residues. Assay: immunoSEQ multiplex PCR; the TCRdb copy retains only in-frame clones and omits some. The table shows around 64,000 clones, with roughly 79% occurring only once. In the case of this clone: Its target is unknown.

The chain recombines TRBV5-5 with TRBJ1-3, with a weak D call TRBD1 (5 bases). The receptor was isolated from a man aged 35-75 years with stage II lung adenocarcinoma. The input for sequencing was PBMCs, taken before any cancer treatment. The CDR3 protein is CASPLRGNSGNTIYF. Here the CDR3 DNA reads TGTGCCAGCCCCCTGAGGGGTAACTCTGGAAACACCATATATTTT.